This T cell receptor (beta chain) was recorded in a study of T cells expressing NK-cell markers (TCRdb year 2020). About the full investigation: In sorted CD3+CD56+NKG2C+, CD3+CD56+NKG2C- and CD3+CD56-NKG2C+ T-cell subsets from about 8 donors, TCR beta-chain repertoires were profiled. Among the eight sequenced donors, only one was HCMV-seronegative, while the other seven were HCMV-seropositive. The libraries were sequenced on Illumina HiSeq 2000/2500, MiSeq or NextSeq, producing 2 x 150 bp reads. The eight sequenced donors were randomly selected healthy volunteers, three men and five women. Study-level results and caveats: Those dominant clonotypes were again the most abundant among CD3+CD56-NKG2C+ cells in a handful of donors, at roughly 25-65%. Whether the expanded NKG2C-expressing T cell clones were specific for HCMV antigens remained unclear. In a handful of donors, the dominant CD3+CD56+NKG2C+ clonotypes ranked among the top 10 CD8+ clonotypes, making up roughly 1.0-7.0% of CD8+ T cells.

A commercial ELISA kit detecting HCMV-specific IgG in serum was used to determine HCMV serostatus. Ficoll density gradient centrifugation was used to isolate peripheral blood mononuclear cells from blood. Instrument on record: Illumina HiSeq 2000. TCR beta cDNA libraries were prepared using 5'RACE template switching, which introduced a universal primer site and unique molecular identifiers. cDNA synthesis was primed from the TCR beta constant segment, followed by two successive PCR amplification steps. As for the original processing: Reads were demultiplexed and grouped by UMI with MIGEC, and clonotypes were assembled and quantified with MiTCR. To exclude erroneous sequences, only TCR cDNA sequences supported by at least two reads were retained. The tcR package was used for downstream repertoire analysis, with clonotypes matched between fractions based on CDR3 nucleotide sequence plus V segment. Antigen specificity was annotated against VDJdb with VDJmatch, allowing one amino acid substitution in CDR3. TCRdb reanalyzed the reads, keeping one entry per CDR3 protein sequence and omitting DNA. Here the V and J calls rest on TCRdb's processing, not on the authors' analysis. For this sample, the table gives 450,000 to 600,000 distinct CDR3 sequences. Together, the top ten hold less than 4.5% of the sample.

A remark on this clonotype: The clone's antigen remains unknown.

Looking up the germline V gene yields CDR1 ENHRY and CDR2 SYGVKD. There are 16 amino acids in the CDR3, from cysteine to phenylalanine inclusive. No DNA is listed. This clonotype was obtained from a man in his late teens or twenties in good health. Donor details come from another sample of the same person, matched by shared clones. The chain is made from TRBV10-3 and TRBJ2-5; TCRdb returns TRBD1, unconfirmable since there is no DNA. The source material was blood T cells: a sorted CD56 or NKG2C T cell subset, CD4+ or CD8+ T cells, or bulk PBMC T cells (not recorded which). The CDR3 is CAISEEGTVPKETQYF.